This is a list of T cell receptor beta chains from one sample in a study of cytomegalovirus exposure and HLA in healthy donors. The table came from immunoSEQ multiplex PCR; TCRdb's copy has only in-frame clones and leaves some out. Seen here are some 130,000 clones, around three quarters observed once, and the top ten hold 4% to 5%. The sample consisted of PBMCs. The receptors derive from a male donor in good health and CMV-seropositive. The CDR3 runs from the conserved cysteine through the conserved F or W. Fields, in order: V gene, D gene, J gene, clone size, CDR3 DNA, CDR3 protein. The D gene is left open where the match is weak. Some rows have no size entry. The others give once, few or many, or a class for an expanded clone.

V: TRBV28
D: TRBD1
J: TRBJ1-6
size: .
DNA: TGTGCCAGCAGCGACGACAGGGGGGCTTCACCCCTCCACTTT
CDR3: CASSDDRGASPLHF

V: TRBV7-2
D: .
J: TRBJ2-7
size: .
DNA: TGTGCCAGCAGCTTAGCCGGAGGTACCTACGAGCAGTACTTC
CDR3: CASSLAGGTYEQYF

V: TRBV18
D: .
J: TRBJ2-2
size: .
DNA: TGTGCCAGCTCACCACCGAGCAGGGCGAACACCGGGGAGCTGTTTTTT
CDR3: CASSPPSRANTGELFF

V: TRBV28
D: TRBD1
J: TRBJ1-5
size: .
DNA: TGTGCCAGCAGTTTGGGGGCCCTAAGACAGGGTCGAAGCTCAAATCAGCCCCAGCATTTT
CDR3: CASSLGALRQGRSSNQPQHF

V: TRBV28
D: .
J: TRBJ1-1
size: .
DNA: TGTGCCAGCAGTCCTCCCGGGGGTACTGAAGCTTTCTTT
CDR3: CASSPPGGTEAFF

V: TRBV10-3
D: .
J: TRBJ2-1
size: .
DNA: TGTGCCATCAGGGAGGGGGCTTACTACAATGAGCAGTTCTTC
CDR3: CAIREGAYYNEQFF

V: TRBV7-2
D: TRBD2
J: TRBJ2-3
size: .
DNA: TGTGCCAGCAGCTGGGGAGGGGCGCGGACAGATACGCAGTATTTT
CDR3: CASSWGGARTDTQYF

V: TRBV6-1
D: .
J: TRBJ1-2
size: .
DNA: TGTGCCAGCAGTGAAGCGCAGTGGAGGAACCGAATTAACTATGGCTACACCTTC
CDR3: CASSEAQWRNRINYGYTF

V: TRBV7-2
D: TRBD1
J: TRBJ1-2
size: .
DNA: TGTGCCAGCAGCTTAGACATAGGGGGCTACGCCTTC
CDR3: CASSLDIGGYAF

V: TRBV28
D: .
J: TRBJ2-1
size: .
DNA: TGTGCCAGCACGACTGGTTACGCTGAGCAGTTCTTC
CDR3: CASTTGYAEQFF

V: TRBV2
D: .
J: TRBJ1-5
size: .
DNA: TGTGCCAGCAGTTCTCAGGGGAGCGGTCAGCCCCAGCATTTT
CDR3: CASSSQGSGQPQHF

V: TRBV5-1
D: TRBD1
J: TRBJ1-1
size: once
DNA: TGCGCCAGCAGCTTGACGGACAGGGAAGCTTTCTTT
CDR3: CASSLTDREAFF

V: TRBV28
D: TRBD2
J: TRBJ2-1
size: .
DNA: TGTGCCAGCAGTTTAAGACTAGCGGGGGGGAACAATGAGCAGTTCTTC
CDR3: CASSLRLAGGNNEQFF

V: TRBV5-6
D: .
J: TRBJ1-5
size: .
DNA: TGTGCCAGCAGCTTGAGCGGCAGGGGAGCCCAGCCCCAGCATTTT
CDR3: CASSLSGRGAQPQHF

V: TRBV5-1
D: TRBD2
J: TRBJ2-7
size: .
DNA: TGCGCCAGCAGCTTGGTTAGCGGGAGGACCTACGAGCAGTACTTC
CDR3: CASSLVSGRTYEQYF

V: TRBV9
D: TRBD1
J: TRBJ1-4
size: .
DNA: TGTGCCAGCAGCACGACGACAGGGACTAATGAAAAACTGTTTTTT
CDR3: CASSTTTGTNEKLFF

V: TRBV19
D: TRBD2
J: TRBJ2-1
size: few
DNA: TGTGCCAGTAGTATTGCGGGGGACTTTAACAATGAGCAGTTCTTC
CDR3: CASSIAGDFNNEQFF

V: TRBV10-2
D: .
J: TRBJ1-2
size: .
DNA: TGCGCCAGCAGTGAGTCGTGGGCAGGCTACACCTTC
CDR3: CASSESWAGYTF

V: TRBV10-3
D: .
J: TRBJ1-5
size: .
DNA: TGTGCCATCAGTGAGTCGTCAGTTAGCAATCAGCCCCAGCATTTT
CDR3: CAISESSVSNQPQHF

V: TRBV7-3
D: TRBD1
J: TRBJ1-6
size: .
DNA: TGTGCCAGCAGCTTAGTACTCGCAGGGGGCTCCTATAATTCACCCCTCCACTTT
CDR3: CASSLVLAGGSYNSPLHF

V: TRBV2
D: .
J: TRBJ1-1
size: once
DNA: TGTGCCAGCAGTGACGACACCATGAACACTGAAGCTTTCTTT
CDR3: CASSDDTMNTEAFF

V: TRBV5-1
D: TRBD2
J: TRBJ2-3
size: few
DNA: TGCGCCAGCAGCTTTAATAGCGGGAGAGGGGCAGATACGCAGTATTTT
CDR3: CASSFNSGRGADTQYF

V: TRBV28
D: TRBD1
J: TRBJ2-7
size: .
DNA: TGTGCCAGCAGTCCGAGGACAGGGAAAACCCACGAGCAGTACTTC
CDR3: CASSPRTGKTHEQYF

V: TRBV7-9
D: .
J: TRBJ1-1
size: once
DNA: TGTGCCAGCAGCACCCTACAGGGACGGAACACTGAAGCTTTCTTT
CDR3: CASSTLQGRNTEAFF

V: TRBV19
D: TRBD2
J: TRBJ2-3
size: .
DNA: TGTGCCAGTAGTACACGACTAGCGGGGGGGGATACGCAGTATTTT
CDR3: CASSTRLAGGDTQYF

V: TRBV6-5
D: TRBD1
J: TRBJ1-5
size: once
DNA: TGTGCCAGCAGCCTCGGGACAGGGAATCAGCCCCAGCATTTT
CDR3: CASSLGTGNQPQHF

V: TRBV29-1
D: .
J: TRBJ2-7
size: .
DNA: TGCAGCGTTGAGAGTTACAGCGGTAGCTCCTACGAGCAGTACTTC
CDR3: CSVESYSGSSYEQYF

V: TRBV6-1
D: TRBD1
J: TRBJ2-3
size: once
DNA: TGTGCCAGCAGTGAACCAGGGGGAGCCCCCCTAGATACGCAGTATTTT
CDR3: CASSEPGGAPLDTQYF

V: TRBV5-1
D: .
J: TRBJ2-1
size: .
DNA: TGCGCCAGCAGCTTGACTAGGGAGGTTAACAATGAGCAGTTCTTC
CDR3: CASSLTREVNNEQFF

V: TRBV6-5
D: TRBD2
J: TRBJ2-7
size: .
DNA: TGTGCCAGCAGAGGAGCGGGAGCCGGGTCCTACGAGCAGTACTTC
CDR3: CASRGAGAGSYEQYF

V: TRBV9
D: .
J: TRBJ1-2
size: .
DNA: TGTGCCAGCAGCAACCAGGGTTATGGCTACACCTTC
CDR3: CASSNQGYGYTF

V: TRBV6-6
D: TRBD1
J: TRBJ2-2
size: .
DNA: TGTGCCAGCATCCAAACAGGGGCGAACACCGGGGAGCTGTTTTTT
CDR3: CASIQTGANTGELFF

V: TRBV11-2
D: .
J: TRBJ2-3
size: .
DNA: TGTGCCAGCAGCTCGTTTCGCGGCACAGATACGCAGTATTTT
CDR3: CASSSFRGTDTQYF

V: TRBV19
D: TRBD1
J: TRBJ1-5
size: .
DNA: TGTGCCAGCCGACAGGGGTTAGGGCAGCCCCAGCATTTT
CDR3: CASRQGLGQPQHF

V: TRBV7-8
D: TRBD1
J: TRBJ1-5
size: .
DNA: TGTGCCAGCGCCGAGGGACAGGGGTCGCTGTATAGCAATCAGCCCCAGCATTTT
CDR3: CASAEGQGSLYSNQPQHF

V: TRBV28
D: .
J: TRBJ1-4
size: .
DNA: TGTGCCAGCTCCGTTAACTATGCAACTAATGAAAAACTGTTTTTT
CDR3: CASSVNYATNEKLFF

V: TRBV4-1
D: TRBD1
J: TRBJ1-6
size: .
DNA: TGCGCCAGCAGCCAAGATACGGGGACAGGGACAAGGAATTCACCCCTCCACTTT
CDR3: CASSQDTGTGTRNSPLHF

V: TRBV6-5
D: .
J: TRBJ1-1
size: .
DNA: TGTGCCAGCAGTTACTCGGGCATACTGAACACTGAAGCTTTCTTT
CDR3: CASSYSGILNTEAFF

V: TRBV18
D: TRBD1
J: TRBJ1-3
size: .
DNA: TGTGCCAGCTCACCTACGACAGGGCTTCCTGGAAACACCATATATTTT
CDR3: CASSPTTGLPGNTIYF

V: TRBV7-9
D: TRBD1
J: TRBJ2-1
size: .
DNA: TGTGCCAGCAGCGTGGGGACAGGGGGCGGTTATTTCTTC
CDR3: CASSVGTGGGYFF

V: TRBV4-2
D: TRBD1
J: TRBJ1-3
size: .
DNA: TGTGCCAGCAGCCGCACCGTTACAGGGGCACCTGGAAACACCATATATTTT
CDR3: CASSRTVTGAPGNTIYF

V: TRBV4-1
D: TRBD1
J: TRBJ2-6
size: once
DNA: TGCGCCAGCAGCCACCAGGGACAGGGGAGAGCCAACGGCCTGACTTTC
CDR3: CASSHQGQGRANGLTF

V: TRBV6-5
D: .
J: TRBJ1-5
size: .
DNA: TGTGCCAGCAAAATAGGGACACATAGCAATCAGCCCCAGCATTTT
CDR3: CASKIGTHSNQPQHF

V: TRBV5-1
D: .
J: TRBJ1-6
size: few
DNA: TGCGCCAGCAGCTTGAAACAGGGAAATTCACCCCTCCACTTT
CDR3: CASSLKQGNSPLHF

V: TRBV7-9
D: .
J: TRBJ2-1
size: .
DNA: TGTGCCAGCAGCCCCAGGTCATGGCGTAGCTCCTACAATGAGCAGTTCTTC
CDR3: CASSPRSWRSSYNEQFF

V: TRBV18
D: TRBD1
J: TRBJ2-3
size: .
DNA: TGTGCCAGCTCACCACCAAAAGGGACAGGGGGCACAGATACGCAGTATTTT
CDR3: CASSPPKGTGGTDTQYF

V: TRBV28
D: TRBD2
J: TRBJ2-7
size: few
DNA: TGTGCCAGCAGCCCGGGACTAGCGGCTTACGAGCAGTACTTC
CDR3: CASSPGLAAYEQYF

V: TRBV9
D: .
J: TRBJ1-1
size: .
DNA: TGTGCCAGCAGCGTAGATGGGGGCTACACTGAAGCTTTCTTT
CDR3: CASSVDGGYTEAFF

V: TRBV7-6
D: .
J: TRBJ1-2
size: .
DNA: TGTGCCAGCAGCCCAAGGACAGAACGCTATGGCTACACCTTC
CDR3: CASSPRTERYGYTF

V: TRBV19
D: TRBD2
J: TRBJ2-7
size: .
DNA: TGTGCCAGTAGTCGGCTAGCGGGAGCCTCCTACGAGCAGTACTTC
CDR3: CASSRLAGASYEQYF